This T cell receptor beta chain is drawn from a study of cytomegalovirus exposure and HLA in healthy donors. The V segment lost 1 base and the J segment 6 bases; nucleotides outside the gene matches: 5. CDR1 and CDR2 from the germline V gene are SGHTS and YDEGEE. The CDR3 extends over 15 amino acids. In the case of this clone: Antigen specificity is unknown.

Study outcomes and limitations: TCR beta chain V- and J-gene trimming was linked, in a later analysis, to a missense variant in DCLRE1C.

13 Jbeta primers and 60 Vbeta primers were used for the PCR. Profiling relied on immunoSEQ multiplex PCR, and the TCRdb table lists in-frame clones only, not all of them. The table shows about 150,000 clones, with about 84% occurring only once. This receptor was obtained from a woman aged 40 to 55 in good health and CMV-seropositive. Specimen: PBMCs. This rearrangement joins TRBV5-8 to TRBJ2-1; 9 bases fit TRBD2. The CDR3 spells CASSLIGTSFNEQFF. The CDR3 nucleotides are TGTGCCAGCAGCTTGATTGGGACTAGCTTCAATGAGCAGTTCTTC.